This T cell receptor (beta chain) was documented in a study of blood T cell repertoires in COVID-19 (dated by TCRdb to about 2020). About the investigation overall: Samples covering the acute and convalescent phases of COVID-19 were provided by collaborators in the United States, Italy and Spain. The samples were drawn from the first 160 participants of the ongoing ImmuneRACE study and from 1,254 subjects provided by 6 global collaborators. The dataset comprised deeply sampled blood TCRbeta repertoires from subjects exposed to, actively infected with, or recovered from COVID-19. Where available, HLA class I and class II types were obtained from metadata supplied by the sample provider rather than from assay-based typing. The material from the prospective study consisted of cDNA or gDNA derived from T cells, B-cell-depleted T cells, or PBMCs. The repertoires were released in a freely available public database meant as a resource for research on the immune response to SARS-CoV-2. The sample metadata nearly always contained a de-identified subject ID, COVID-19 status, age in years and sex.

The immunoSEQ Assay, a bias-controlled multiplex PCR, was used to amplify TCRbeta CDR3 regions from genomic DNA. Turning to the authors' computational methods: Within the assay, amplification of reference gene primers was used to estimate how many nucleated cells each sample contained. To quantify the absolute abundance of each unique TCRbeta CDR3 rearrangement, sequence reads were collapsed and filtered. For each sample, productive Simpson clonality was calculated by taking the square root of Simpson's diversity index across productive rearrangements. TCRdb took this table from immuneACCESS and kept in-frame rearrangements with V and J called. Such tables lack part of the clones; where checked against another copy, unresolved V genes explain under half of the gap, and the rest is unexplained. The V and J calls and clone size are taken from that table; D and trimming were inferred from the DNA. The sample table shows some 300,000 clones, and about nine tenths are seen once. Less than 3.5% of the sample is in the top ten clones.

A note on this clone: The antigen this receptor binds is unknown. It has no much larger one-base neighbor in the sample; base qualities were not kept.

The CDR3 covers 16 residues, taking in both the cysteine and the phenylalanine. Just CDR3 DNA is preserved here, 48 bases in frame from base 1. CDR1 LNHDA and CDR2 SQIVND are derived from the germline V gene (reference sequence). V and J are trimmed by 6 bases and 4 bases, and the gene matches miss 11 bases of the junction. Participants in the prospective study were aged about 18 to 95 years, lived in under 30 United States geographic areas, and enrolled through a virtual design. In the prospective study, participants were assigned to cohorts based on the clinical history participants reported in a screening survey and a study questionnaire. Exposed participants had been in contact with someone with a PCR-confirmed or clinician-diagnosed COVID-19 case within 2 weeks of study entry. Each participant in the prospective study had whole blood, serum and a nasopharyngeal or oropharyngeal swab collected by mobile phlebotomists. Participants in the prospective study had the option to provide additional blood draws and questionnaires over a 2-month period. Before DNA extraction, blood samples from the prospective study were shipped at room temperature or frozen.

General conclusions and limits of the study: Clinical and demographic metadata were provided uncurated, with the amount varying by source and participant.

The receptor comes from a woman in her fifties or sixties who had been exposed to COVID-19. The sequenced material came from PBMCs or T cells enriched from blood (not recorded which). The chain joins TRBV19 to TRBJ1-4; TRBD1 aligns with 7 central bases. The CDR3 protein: CASRRARDRSNEKLFF. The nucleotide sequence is TGTGCCAGTAGGCGAGCCCGGGACAGAAGTAATGAAAAACTGTTTTTT.